Listed below are T cell receptor beta chains from one sample, sequenced in a study of blood T cell repertoires in COVID-19. TCRdb's table, derived via immunoSEQ multiplex PCR, lists solely in-frame clones and lacks some. The sample lists about 170,000 clones, about 86% occurring once. Sequencing used PBMCs or T cells enriched from blood (not recorded which). All receptors derive from a woman aged 45-60 years in a cohort exposed to, infected with or recovered from COVID-19 (not recorded which). CDR3s include the opening cysteine and the closing phenylalanine or tryptophan. D genes are given only for firm matches. Part of the rows lack a size; the others show once, few, many or a class for expanded clones.

D: TRBD1
size: NA
J: TRBJ1-6
V: TRBV5-4
DNA: TGTGCCAGCAGTCTGGCGGGACAGGAGAATTCACCCCTCCACTTT
CDR3: CASSLAGQENSPLHF

D: TRBD1
size: few
J: TRBJ1-5
V: TRBV27
DNA: TGTGCCAGCAGCTCTCAACAGGGGGCCGGCGGGGGAGCCCAGCATTTT
CDR3: CASSSQQGAGGGAQHF

D: NA
size: once
J: TRBJ2-1
V: TRBV7-2
DNA: TGTGCCAGCAGCTTAGCCCCAGACTACAATGAGCAGTTCTTC
CDR3: CASSLAPDYNEQFF

D: TRBD1
size: NA
J: TRBJ2-5
V: TRBV9
DNA: TGTGCCAGCAGCGCTAAAGGGGGCCGTGAGACCCAGTACTTC
CDR3: CASSAKGGRETQYF

D: TRBD2
size: NA
J: TRBJ2-5
V: TRBV29-1
DNA: TGCAGCGTTGTACCGACTAGCGGGGCCCAAGAGACCCAGTACTTC
CDR3: CSVVPTSGAQETQYF

D: NA
size: once
J: TRBJ1-3
V: TRBV2
DNA: TGTGCCTGCTCCGGGGTAAAGGGAAACACCATATATTTT
CDR3: CACSGVKGNTIYF

D: NA
size: NA
J: TRBJ2-7
V: TRBV7-2
DNA: TGTGCCAGCAGCTACGAACAGGGCTCTTCCTACGAGCAGTACTTC
CDR3: CASSYEQGSSYEQYF

D: TRBD2
size: NA
J: TRBJ2-1
V: TRBV4-2
DNA: TGTGCCAGCAGCCCCGCGGGGGGCTCCTACAATGAGCAGTTCTTC
CDR3: CASSPAGGSYNEQFF

D: NA
size: NA
J: TRBJ1-5
V: TRBV5-5
DNA: TGTGCCAGCAGTTTAAGCGCAGCGAGCAATCAGCCCCAGCATTTT
CDR3: CASSLSAASNQPQHF

D: NA
size: NA
J: TRBJ1-2
V: TRBV6-2/TRBV6-3
DNA: TGTGCCAGCAGTCCAACAGCTTTGGGTGGAGGCTACACCTTC
CDR3: CASSPTALGGGYTF

D: NA
size: NA
J: TRBJ1-3
V: TRBV2
DNA: TGTGCCAGACCTCAGGGGTCTGGAAACACCATATATTTT
CDR3: CARPQGSGNTIYF

D: NA
size: NA
J: TRBJ1-5
V: TRBV30
DNA: TGTGCCTGGAGTCCAGATCTACAGGGTAATCAGCCCCAGCATTTT
CDR3: CAWSPDLQGNQPQHF

D: NA
size: NA
J: TRBJ1-3
V: TRBV28
DNA: TGTGCCAGCAGTTCGGGACAACTCCGCGGAAACACCATATATTTT
CDR3: CASSSGQLRGNTIYF

D: NA
size: few
J: TRBJ1-4
V: TRBV19
DNA: TGTGCCAGTAGTCAACAGCAGTCTAATGAAAAACTGTTTTTT
CDR3: CASSQQQSNEKLFF

D: NA
size: NA
J: TRBJ1-2
V: TRBV30
DNA: TGTGCCTGGTCTACAGGGTACTATGGCTACACCTTC
CDR3: CAWSTGYYGYTF

D: TRBD1
size: NA
J: TRBJ2-5
V: TRBV2
DNA: TGTGCCAGCAGCGCCGGGGACAGGGTTGGAGGGGAGACCCAGTACTTC
CDR3: CASSAGDRVGGETQYF

D: TRBD2
size: NA
J: TRBJ2-3
V: TRBV2
DNA: TGTGCCAGCACCGGGACTAGCGGGAGCTTTACGCAGTATTTT
CDR3: CASTGTSGSFTQYF

D: NA
size: NA
J: TRBJ2-1
V: TRBV19
DNA: TGTGCCAGTAGTTTTCGGCAGGGTGGATACAATGAGCAGTTCTTC
CDR3: CASSFRQGGYNEQFF

D: TRBD2
size: NA
J: TRBJ2-5
V: TRBV19
DNA: TGTGCCAGTAGTTTACTGACGGGAGGCCAAGAGACCCAGTACTTC
CDR3: CASSLLTGGQETQYF

D: TRBD1
size: NA
J: TRBJ2-2
V: TRBV11-3
DNA: TGTGCCAGCAGCCGACAGGGGGCAGGCACCGGGGAGCTGTTTTTT
CDR3: CASSRQGAGTGELFF

D: TRBD2
size: NA
J: TRBJ2-1
V: TRBV4-2
DNA: TGTGCCAGCAGCCAAGATCGGGAGGATGAGCAGTTCTTC
CDR3: CASSQDREDEQFF

D: NA
size: once
J: TRBJ1-4
V: TRBV28
DNA: TGTGCCAGCACTACAGGGAGAACTAATGAAAAACTGTTTTTT
CDR3: CASTTGRTNEKLFF

D: NA
size: once
J: TRBJ2-1
V: TRBV5-1
DNA: TGCGCCAGCAGGATGGGGGGGCTTTACAATGAGCAGTTCTTC
CDR3: CASRMGGLYNEQFF

D: TRBD1
size: NA
J: TRBJ1-4
V: TRBV28
DNA: TGTGCCAGCACCCGGACAGGGTTGATTGAAAAACTGTTTTTT
CDR3: CASTRTGLIEKLFF

D: TRBD1
size: NA
J: TRBJ1-3
V: TRBV29-1
DNA: TGCAGCGTTGAGATACAGGGGGCAGGTGGAAACACCATATATTTT
CDR3: CSVEIQGAGGNTIYF

D: TRBD1
size: NA
J: TRBJ2-2
V: TRBV9
DNA: TGTGCCAGCAGGACAGGGGACACCGGGGAGCTGTTTTTT
CDR3: CASRTGDTGELFF

D: NA
size: NA
J: TRBJ2-3
V: TRBV7-3
DNA: TGTGCCAGCAGCGGGGCCGGCAGAAGCACAGATACGCAGTATTTT
CDR3: CASSGAGRSTDTQYF

D: NA
size: NA
J: TRBJ1-2
V: TRBV7-9
DNA: TGTGCCAGCAGCTTACACCAGGCCTATGGCTACACCTTC
CDR3: CASSLHQAYGYTF

D: NA
size: NA
J: TRBJ1-4
V: TRBV3-1/TRBV3-2
DNA: TGTGCCAGCAGCCCTACAGGGATTGGTGAAAAACTGTTTTTT
CDR3: CASSPTGIGEKLFF

D: NA
size: NA
J: TRBJ2-1
V: TRBV7-3
DNA: TGTGCCAGCAGCTTATATCTCACGTCGGATGAGCAGTTCTTC
CDR3: CASSLYLTSDEQFF

D: TRBD2
size: NA
J: TRBJ2-1
V: TRBV5-1
DNA: TGCGCCAGCAGATCCGAAGCGGGAGCCTACAATGAGCAGTTCTTC
CDR3: CASRSEAGAYNEQFF

D: TRBD2
size: NA
J: TRBJ2-1
V: TRBV4-2
DNA: TGTGCCAGCAGCCAAGAGTCTAGCGGGTATTACAATGAGCAGTTCTTC
CDR3: CASSQESSGYYNEQFF

D: TRBD2
size: NA
J: TRBJ2-5
V: TRBV19
DNA: TGTGCCAGTAGTCCCGGGACTAGCCAGAGGACCCAGTACTTC
CDR3: CASSPGTSQRTQYF

D: TRBD2
size: NA
J: TRBJ2-1
V: TRBV29-1
DNA: TGCAGCGTCCCCAACCCCACTAGCGGGAGTCGGGGTAATGAGCAGTTCTTC
CDR3: CSVPNPTSGSRGNEQFF

D: NA
size: NA
J: TRBJ1-1
V: TRBV7-8
DNA: TGTGCCAGCAGCTTAGTTGGCGGGGAGCCCACTGAAGCTTTCTTT
CDR3: CASSLVGGEPTEAFF

D: NA
size: NA
J: TRBJ2-7
V: TRBV2
DNA: TGTGCCAGCAGTGGGACGGACTTGAAAACCTACGAGCAGTACTTC
CDR3: CASSGTDLKTYEQYF

D: TRBD1
size: NA
J: TRBJ2-5
V: TRBV5-1
DNA: TGCGCCAGCGACGCATTGGGACAGGGGGAAAAGACCCAGTACTTC
CDR3: CASDALGQGEKTQYF